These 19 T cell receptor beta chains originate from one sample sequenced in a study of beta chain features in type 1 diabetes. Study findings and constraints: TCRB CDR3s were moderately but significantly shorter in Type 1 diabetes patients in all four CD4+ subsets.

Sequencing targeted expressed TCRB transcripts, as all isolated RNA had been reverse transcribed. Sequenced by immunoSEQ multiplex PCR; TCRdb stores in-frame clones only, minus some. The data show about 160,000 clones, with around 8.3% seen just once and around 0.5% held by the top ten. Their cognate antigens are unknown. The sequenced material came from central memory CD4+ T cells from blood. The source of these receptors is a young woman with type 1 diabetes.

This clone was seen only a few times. The CDR3 loop is CASSQLGDTYQPQHF. For the CDR3, the DNA is TGTGCCAGCAGCCAATTGGGAGACACCTATCAGCCCCAGCATTTT. The V and J genes are TRBV16 and TRBJ1-5, with D hard to call. CDR1 and CDR2 from the germline V gene are KGHSY and FQNENV. Trimming took 1 base from V and 5 from J, leaving 12 bases between them. This CDR3 is built from 15 residues.

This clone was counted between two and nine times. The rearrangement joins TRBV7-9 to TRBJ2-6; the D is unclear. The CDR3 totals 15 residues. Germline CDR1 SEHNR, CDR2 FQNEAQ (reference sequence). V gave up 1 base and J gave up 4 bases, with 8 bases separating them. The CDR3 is CASSLGLSGANVLTF. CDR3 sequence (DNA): TGTGCCAGCAGCTTAGGGCTGTCCGGGGCCAACGTCCTGACTTTC.

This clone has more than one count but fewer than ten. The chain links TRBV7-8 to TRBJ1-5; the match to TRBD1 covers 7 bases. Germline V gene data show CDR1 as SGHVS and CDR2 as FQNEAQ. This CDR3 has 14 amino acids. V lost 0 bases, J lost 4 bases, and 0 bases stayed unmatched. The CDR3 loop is CASSLAGQNQPQHF. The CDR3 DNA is TGTGCCAGCAGCTTAGCGGGACAGAATCAGCCCCAGCATTTT.

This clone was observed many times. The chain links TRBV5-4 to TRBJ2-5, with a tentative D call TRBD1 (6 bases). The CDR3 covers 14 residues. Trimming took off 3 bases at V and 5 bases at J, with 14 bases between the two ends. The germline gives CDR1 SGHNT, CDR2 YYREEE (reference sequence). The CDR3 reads CASSSPGTTETQYF. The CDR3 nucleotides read TGTGCCAGCAGCTCCCCGGGGACAACGGAGACCCAGTACTTC.

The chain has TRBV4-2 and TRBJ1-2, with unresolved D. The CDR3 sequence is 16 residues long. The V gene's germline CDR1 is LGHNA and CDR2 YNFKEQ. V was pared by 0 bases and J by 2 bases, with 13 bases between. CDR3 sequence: CASSQELAGENYGYTF. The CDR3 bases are TGTGCCAGCAGCCAAGAATTGGCCGGGGAGAACTATGGCTACACCTTC.

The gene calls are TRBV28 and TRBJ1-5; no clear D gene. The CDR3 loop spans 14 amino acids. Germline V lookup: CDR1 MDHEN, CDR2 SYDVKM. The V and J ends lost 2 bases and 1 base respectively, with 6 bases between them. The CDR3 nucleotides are TGTGCCAGCAGTTTAAGTGAGAGCAATCAGCCCCAGCATTTT. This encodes CASSLSESNQPQHF.

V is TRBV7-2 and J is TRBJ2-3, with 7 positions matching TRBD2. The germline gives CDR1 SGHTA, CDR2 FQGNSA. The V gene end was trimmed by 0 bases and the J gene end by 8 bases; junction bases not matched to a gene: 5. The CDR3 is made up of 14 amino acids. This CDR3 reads CASSLATSSGTQYF. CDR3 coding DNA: TGTGCCAGCAGCTTAGCGACTAGCTCGGGTACGCAGTATTTT.

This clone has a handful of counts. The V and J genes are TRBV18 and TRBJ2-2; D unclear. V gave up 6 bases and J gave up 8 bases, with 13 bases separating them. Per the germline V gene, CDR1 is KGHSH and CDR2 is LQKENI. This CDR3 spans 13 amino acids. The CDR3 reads CASSPRSEGELFF. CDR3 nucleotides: TGTGCCAGCTCGCCGCGGTCCGAAGGGGAGCTGTTTTTT. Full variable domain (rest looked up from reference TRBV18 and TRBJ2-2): NAGVMQNPRHLVRRRGQEARLRCSPMKGHSHVYWYRQLPEEGLKFMVYLQKENIIDESGMPKERFSAEFPKEGPSILRIQQVVRGDSAAYFCASSPRSEGELFFGEGSRLTVL.

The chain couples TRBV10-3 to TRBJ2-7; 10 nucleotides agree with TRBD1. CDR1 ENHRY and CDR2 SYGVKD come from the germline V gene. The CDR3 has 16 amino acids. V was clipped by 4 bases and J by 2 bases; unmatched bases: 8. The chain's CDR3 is CAISGKGQGTTYEQYF. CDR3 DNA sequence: TGTGCCATCAGTGGGAAGGGACAGGGGACAACCTACGAGCAGTACTTC.

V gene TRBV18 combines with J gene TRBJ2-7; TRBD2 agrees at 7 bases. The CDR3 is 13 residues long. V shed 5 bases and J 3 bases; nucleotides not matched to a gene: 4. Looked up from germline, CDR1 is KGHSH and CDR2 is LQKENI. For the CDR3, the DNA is TGTGCCAGCTCAGTCCCGGGGGGCTACGAGCAGTACTTC. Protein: CASSVPGGYEQYF. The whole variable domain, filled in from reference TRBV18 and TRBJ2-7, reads NAGVMQNPRHLVRRRGQEARLRCSPMKGHSHVYWYRQLPEEGLKFMVYLQKENIIDESGMPKERFSAEFPKEGPSILRIQQVVRGDSAAYFCASSVPGGYEQYFGPGTRLTVT.

Written as DNA, the CDR3 is TGTGCCAGCAGCCCGACACTGAACAATGAGCAGTTCTTC. It encodes CASSPTLNNEQFF. The chain couples TRBV6-1 to TRBJ2-1; D unclear. This CDR3 is built from 13 residues. The V gene's germline CDR1 is MNHNS and CDR2 SASEGT. Trimming took 6 bases from V and 5 from J, leaving 11 bases between them.

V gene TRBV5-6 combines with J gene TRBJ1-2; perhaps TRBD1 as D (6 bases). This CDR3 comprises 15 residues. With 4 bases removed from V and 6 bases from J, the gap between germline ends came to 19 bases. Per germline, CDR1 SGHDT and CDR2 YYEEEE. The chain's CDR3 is CASSLTWGPANGYTF. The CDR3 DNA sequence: TGTGCCAGCAGCCTCACTTGGGGGCCGGCTAATGGCTACACCTTC.

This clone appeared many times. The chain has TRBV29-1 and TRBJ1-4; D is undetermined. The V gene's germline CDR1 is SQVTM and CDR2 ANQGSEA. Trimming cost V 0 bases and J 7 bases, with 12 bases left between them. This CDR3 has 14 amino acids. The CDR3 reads CSVEDQASGEKLFF. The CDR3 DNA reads TGCAGCGTTGAAGATCAAGCTTCGGGTGAAAAACTGTTTTTT.

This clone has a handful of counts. Here the CDR3 reads CASSPLGRADYNSPLHF. CDR3 coding DNA: TGTGCCAGCTCACCGCTCGGCAGGGCTGATTATAATTCACCCCTCCACTTT. The chain uses TRBV18 and TRBJ1-6; D perhaps matches TRBD1 (5 bases). CDR1 KGHSH and CDR2 LQKENI come from the germline V gene. This CDR3 is 17 amino acids long. V lost 3 bases and J 4 bases, leaving 16 bases between the germline ends.

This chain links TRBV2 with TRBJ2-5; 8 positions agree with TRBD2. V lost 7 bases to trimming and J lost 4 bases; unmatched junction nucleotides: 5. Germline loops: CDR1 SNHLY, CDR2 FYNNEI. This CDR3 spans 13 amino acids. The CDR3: CASKGTSRETQYF. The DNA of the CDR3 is TGTGCCAGCAAAGGGACTAGTCGAGAGACCCAGTACTTC.

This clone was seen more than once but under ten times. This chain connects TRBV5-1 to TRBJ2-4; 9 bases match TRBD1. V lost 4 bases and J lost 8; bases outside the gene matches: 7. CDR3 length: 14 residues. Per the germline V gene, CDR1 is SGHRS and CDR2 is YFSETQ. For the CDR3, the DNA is TGCGCCAGCAGCCCGGACAGGGGCGGGGACATTCAGTACTTC. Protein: CASSPDRGGDIQYF.

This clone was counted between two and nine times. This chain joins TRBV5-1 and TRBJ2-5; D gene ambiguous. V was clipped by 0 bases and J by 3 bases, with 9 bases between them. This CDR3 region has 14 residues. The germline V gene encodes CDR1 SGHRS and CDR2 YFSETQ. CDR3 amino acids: CASSLAPREETQYF. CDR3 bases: TGCGCCAGCAGCTTGGCCCCTCGGGAAGAGACCCAGTACTTC.

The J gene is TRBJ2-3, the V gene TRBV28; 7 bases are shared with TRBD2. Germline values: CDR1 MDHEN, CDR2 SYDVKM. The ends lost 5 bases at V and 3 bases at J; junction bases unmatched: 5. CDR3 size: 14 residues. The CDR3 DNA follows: TGTGCCAGCAGTGCCTGGGGGGGGACAGATACGCAGTATTTT. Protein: CASSAWGGTDTQYF.

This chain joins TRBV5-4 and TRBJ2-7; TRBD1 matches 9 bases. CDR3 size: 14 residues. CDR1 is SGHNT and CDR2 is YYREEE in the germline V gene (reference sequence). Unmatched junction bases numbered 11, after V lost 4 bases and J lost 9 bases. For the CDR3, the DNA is TGTGCCAGCAGCGTCACGGGACAGGGCAGTCGGCAGTACTTC. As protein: CASSVTGQGSRQYF.